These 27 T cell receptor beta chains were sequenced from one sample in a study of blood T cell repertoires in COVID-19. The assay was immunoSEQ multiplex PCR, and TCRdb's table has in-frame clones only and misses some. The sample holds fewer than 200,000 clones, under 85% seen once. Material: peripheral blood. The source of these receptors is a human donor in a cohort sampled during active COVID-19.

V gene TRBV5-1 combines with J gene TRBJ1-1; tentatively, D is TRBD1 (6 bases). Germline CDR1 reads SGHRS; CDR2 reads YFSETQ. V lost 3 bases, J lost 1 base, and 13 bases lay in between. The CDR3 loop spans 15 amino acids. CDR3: CASSSGHIQNTEAFF. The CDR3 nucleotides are TGCGCCAGCAGCTCGGGACATATCCAGAACACTGAAGCTTTCTTT.

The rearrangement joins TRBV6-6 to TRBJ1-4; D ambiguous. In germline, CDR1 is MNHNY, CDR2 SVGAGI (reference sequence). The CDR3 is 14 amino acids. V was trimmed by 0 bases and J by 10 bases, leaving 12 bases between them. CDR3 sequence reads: CASSYSEGGRKLFF. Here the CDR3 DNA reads TGTGCCAGCAGTTACTCAGAGGGCGGGAGAAAACTGTTTTTT.

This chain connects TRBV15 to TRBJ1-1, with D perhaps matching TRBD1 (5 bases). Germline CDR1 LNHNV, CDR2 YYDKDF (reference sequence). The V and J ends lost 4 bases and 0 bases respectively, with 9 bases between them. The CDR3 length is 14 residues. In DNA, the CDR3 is TGTGCCACCAGCACCGGGGGGGTGAACACTGAAGCTTTCTTT. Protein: CATSTGGVNTEAFF.

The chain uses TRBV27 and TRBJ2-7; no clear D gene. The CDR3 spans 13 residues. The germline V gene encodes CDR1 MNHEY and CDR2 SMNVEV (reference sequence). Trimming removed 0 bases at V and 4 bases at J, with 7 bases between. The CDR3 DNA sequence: TGTGCCAGCAGTTTATCGATCGGTTACGAGCAGTACTTC. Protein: CASSLSIGYEQYF.

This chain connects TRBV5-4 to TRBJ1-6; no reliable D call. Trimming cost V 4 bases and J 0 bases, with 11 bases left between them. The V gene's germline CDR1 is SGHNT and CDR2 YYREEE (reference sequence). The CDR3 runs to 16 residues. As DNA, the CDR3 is TGTGCCAGCAGCCGAGAGGGAGGCTCCTATAATTCACCCCTCCACTTT. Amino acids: CASSREGGSYNSPLHF.

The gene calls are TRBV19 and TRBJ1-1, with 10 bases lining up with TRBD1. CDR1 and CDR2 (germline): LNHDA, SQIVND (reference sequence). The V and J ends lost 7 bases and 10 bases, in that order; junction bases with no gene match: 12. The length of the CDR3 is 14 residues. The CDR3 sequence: CASTRLGQGEGAFF. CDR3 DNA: TGTGCCAGTACCAGACTCGGACAGGGGGAAGGAGCTTTCTTT. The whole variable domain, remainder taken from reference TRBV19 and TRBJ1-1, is DGGITQSPKYLFRKEGQNVTLSCEQNLNHDAMYWYRQDPGQGLRLIYYSQIVNDFQKGDIAEGYSVSREKKESFPLTVTSAQKNPTAFYLCASTRLGQGEGAFFGQGTRLTVV.

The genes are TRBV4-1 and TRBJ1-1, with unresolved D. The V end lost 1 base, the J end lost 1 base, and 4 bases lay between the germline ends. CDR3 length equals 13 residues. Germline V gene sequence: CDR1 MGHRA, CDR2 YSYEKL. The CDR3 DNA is TGCGCCAGCAGCCAAGTCTGGAACACTGAAGCTTTCTTT. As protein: CASSQVWNTEAFF.

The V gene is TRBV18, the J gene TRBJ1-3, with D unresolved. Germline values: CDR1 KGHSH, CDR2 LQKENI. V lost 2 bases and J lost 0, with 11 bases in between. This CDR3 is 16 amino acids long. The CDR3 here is CASSPIEVYSGNTIYF. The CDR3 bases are TGTGCCAGCTCACCAATAGAAGTCTACTCTGGAAACACCATATATTTT.

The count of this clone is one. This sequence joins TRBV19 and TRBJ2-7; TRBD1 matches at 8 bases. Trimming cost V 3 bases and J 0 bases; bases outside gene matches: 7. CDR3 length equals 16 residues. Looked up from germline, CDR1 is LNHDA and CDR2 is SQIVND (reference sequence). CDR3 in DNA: TGTGCCAGTAGTATCGTCCCGGGACAGGCCTCCTACGAGCAGTACTTC. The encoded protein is CASSIVPGQASYEQYF.

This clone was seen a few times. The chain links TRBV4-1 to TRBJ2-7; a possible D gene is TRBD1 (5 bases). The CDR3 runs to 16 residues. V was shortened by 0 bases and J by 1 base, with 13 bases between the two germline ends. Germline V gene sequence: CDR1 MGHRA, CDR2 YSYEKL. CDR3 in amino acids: CASSQEGSGLSYEQYF. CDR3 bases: TGCGCCAGCAGCCAAGAAGGTTCAGGGCTATCCTACGAGCAGTACTTC.

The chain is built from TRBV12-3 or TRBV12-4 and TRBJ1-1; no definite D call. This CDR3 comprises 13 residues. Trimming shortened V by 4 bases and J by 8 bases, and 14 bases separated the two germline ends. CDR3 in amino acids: CASSSDLRREAFF. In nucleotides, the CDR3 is TGTGCCAGCAGTTCCGACTTAAGGCGAGAAGCTTTCTTT.

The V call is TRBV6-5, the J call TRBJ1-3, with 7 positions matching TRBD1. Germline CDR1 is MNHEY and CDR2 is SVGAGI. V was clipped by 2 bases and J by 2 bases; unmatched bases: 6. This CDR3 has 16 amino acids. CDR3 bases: TGTGCCAGCAGTTACGCTGGGACAGCCCCTGGAAACACCATATATTTT. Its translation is CASSYAGTAPGNTIYF.

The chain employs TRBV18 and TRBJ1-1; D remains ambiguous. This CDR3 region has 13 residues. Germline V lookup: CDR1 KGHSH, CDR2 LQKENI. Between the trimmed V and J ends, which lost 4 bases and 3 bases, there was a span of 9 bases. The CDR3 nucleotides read TGTGCCAGCTCACTAAATCTATACACTGAAGCTTTCTTT. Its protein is CASSLNLYTEAFF.

The CDR3 protein is CASRVAGNRLSNQPQHF. The DNA for the CDR3 is TGTGCCAGCCGCGTGGCAGGGAACAGGCTCTCCAATCAGCCCCAGCATTTT. The rearrangement uses TRBV19 and TRBJ1-5; maybe TRBD1 (5 bases). There are 17 residues in the CDR3. Germline V gene sequence: CDR1 LNHDA, CDR2 SQIVND (reference sequence). The V end lost 9 bases, the J end lost 3 bases, and 24 bases lay between the germline ends.

The CDR3 is CASSGPGQGQDTQYF. CDR3 DNA: TGCGCCAGCAGCGGTCCGGGACAGGGGCAAGATACGCAGTATTTT. The J gene is TRBJ2-3, the V gene TRBV5-1; 10 positions agree with TRBD1. The V segment lost 4 bases and the J segment 5 bases; nucleotides outside the gene matches: 7. CDR3 length: 15 amino acids. Germline V gene sequence: CDR1 SGHRS, CDR2 YFSETQ.

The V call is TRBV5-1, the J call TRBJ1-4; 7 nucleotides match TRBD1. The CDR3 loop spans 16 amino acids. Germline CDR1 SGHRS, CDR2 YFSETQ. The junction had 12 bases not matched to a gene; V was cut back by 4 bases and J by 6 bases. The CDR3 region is CASSAGRDRLDEKLFF. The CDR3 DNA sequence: TGCGCCAGCAGCGCGGGCCGGGACAGACTAGATGAAAAACTGTTTTTT.

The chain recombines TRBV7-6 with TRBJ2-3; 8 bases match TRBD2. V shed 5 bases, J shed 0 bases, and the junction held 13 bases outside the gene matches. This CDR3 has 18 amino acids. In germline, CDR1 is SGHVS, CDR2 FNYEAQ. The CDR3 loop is CASSPTRSGSYSTDTQYF. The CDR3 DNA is TGTGCCAGCAGCCCCACCCGGAGCGGGAGCTATAGCACAGATACGCAGTATTTT.

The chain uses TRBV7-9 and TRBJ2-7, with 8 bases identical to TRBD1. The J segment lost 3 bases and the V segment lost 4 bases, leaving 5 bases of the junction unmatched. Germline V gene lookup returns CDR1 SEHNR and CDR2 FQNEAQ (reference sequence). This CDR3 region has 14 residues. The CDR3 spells CASSYQGALYEQYF. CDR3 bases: TGTGCCAGCAGCTACCAGGGGGCTCTCTACGAGCAGTACTTC.

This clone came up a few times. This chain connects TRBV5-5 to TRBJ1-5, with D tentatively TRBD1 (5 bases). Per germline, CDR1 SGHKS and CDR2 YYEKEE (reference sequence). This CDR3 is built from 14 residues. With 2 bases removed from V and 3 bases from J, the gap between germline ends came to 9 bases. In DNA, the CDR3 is TGTGCCAGCAGCTTACAGGCCTCCAATCAGCCCCAGCATTTT. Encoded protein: CASSLQASNQPQHF.

The chain's CDR3 is CASSLRQGRGEQFF. The DNA for the CDR3 is TGTGCCAGCAGTTTGAGACAGGGAAGGGGGGAGCAGTTCTTC. The chain employs TRBV28 and TRBJ2-1; 7 positions match TRBD1. CDR1 and CDR2 (germline): MDHEN, SYDVKM. J gave up 10 bases and V 3 bases, and 9 bases lay outside the gene matches. The CDR3 has 14 amino acids. The whole variable domain, filled in from reference TRBV28 and TRBJ2-1, reads DVKVTQSSRYLVKRTGEKVFLECVQDMDHENMFWYRQDPGLGLRLIYFSYDVKMKEKGDIPEGYSVSREKKERFSLILESASTNQTSMYLCASSLRQGRGEQFFGPGTRLTVL.

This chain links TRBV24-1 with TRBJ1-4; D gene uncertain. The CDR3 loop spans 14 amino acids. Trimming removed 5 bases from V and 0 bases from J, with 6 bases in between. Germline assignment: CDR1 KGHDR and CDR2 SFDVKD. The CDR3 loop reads CATSGESTNEKLFF. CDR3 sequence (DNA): TGTGCCACCAGTGGAGAGTCAACTAATGAAAAACTGTTTTTT.

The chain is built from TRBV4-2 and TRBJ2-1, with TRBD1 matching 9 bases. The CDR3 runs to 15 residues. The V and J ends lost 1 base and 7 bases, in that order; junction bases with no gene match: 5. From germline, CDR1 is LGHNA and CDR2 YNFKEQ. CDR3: CASSQAPDRGNEQFF. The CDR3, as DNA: TGTGCCAGCAGCCAAGCTCCGGACAGGGGAAATGAGCAGTTCTTC.

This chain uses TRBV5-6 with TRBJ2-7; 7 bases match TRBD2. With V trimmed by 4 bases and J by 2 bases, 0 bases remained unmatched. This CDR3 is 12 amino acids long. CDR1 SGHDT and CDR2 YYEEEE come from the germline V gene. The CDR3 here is CASSRGAYEQYF. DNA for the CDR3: TGTGCCAGCAGCCGGGGGGCCTACGAGCAGTACTTC.

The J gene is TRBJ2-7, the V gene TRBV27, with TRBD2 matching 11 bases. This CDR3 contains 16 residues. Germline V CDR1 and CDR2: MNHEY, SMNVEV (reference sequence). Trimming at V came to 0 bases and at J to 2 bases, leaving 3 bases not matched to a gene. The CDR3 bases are TGTGCCAGCAGTTTATCAGGGACTAGCGGAGCCTACGAGCAGTACTTC. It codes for CASSLSGTSGAYEQYF.

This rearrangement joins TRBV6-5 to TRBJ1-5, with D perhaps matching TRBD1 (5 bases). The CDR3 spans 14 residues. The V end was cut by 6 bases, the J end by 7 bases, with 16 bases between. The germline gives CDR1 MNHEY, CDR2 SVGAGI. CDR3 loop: CASRKTHTGQPQHF. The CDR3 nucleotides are TGTGCCAGCAGGAAGACTCACACAGGACAGCCCCAGCATTTT.

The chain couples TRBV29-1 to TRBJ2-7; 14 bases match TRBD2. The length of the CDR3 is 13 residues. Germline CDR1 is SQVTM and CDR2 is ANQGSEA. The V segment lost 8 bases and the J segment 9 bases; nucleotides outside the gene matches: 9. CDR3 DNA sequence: TGCAGCACGAAGACTAGCGGGGGGGAGGTGCAGTACTTC. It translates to CSTKTSGGEVQYF.

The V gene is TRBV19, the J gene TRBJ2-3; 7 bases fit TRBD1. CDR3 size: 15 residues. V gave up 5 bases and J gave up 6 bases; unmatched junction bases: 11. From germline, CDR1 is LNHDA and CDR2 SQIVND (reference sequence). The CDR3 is CASSFRDSPRDTQYF. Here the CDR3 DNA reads TGTGCCAGTAGTTTCCGGGACAGCCCTCGGGATACGCAGTATTTT.